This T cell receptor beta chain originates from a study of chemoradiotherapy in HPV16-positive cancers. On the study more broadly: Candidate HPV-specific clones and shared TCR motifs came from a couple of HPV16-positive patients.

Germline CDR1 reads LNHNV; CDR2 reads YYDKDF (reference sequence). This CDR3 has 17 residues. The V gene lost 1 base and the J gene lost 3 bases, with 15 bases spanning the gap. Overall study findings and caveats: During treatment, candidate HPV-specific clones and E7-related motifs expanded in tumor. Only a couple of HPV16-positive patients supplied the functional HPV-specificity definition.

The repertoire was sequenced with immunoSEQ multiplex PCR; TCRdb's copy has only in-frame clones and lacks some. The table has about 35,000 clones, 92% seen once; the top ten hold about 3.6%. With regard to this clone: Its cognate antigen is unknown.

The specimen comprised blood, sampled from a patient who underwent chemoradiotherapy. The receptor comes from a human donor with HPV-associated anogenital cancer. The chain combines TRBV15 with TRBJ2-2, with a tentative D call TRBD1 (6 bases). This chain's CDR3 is CATSRGRQDYYTGELFF. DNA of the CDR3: TGTGCCACCAGCAGAGGAAGACAGGATTATTACACCGGGGAGCTGTTTTTT.